This TCR beta chain is from a study of post-analysis software for immune sequencing data (dated by TCRdb to about 2015). About the study as a whole: Disease courses on record covered relapsing-remitting, secondary progressive and progressive-relapsing multiple sclerosis, though some patients had no subtype annotation. The patient repertoires were compared against about 10 previously published healthy control repertoires obtained from donors aged 6 to 25 years. A subset of samples was prepared in parallel using single-end sample barcoding, then pooled and co-amplified after Illumina adapter ligation. Study-wide findings and limitations: Significantly lower normalized Chao1 diversity was found in multiple sclerosis patients than in controls, suggesting substantial peripheral T-cell clonal expansion. Roughly 5 TRBV segments, including TRBV5-6, TRBV5-1 and TRBV20-1, were significantly more frequent in patients than controls. Direct clustering with F measure showed strong co-clustering of samples prepared in the same batch, prompting a batch-effect correction. The control group was slightly older than the multiple sclerosis patient group.

TCR beta repertoires were profiled from peripheral blood of some 13 young patients with multiple sclerosis to demonstrate the VDJtools post-analysis software. The multiple sclerosis patients were children and adolescents ranging in age from about 6 to 16 years. Sequences SGHRS (CDR1) and YFSETQ (CDR2) are obtained from the germline V gene. The germline ends are 9 bases apart after V is trimmed by 0 bases and J by 5 bases. CDR3 length: 13 amino acids, cysteine to phenylalanine. Only the CDR3 DNA stays, 39 bases, in frame from base 1. Preparation of the library involved PCR. These reads were obtained on an Illumina HiSeq 2500. To reduce PCR and sequencing biases, unique molecular identifiers were built into the TCR beta cDNA libraries. Roughly 500,000 cDNA molecules were obtained for every 1 to 10 million input T cells, so each molecule roughly corresponded to one T cell. The same protocol used for the earlier healthy control dataset was applied to prepare and sequence the patient libraries. Samples belonging to the same batch were prepared together, multiplexed and sequenced on a shared HiSeq lane. Processing in the source paper ran as follows. Raw barcoded reads were processed with MIGEC, and single-read molecular identifier groups were discarded before consensus assembly and CDR3 extraction. VDJtools was used for post-analysis of the clonotype tables, and diversity was normalized by down-sampling every dataset to the size of the smallest sample. In repertoire overlap clustering, CDR3 amino acid sequences, but not nucleotide sequences, were matched to correct batch-related cross-sample contamination. Through fastp at Q25 and MiXCR, TCRdb rebuilt clones from the public reads, retaining in-frame beta chains. One record per CDR3 amino acid sequence lists the most common genes and DNA. The V and J calls and clone size come from TCRdb's table, not from the authors' own analysis. This sample is represented by hundreds of thousands of distinct CDR3 sequences; 25% to 30% of them were singletons. The ten largest make up around 0.56% of the sample.

Comments on this clonotype: The antigen it recognizes is unknown. No base quality information exists; no much larger clone differs at one position.

The sequenced material came from blood. The rearranged segments are TRBV5-1 and TRBJ2-7; the D gene remains uncertain. This TCR was recovered from a girl aged 5-17 years with multiple sclerosis. The bases are TGCGCCAGCAGCTTGGTCGGTATGGACGAGCAGTACTTC. Translated, this gives CASSLVGMDEQYF.